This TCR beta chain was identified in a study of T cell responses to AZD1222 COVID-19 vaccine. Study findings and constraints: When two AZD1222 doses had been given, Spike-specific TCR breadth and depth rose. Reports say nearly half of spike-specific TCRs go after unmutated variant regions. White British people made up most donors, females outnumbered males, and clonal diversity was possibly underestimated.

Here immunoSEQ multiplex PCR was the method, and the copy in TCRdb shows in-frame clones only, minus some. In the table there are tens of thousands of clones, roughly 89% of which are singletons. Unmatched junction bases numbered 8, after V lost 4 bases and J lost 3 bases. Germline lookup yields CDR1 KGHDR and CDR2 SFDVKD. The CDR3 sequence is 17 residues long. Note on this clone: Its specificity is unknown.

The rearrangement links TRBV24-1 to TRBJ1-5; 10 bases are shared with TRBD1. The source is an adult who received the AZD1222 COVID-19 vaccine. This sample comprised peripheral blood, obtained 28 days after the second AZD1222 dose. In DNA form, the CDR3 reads TGTGCCACCAGTGAGAAACCGGGACAGGGGATCAATCAGCCCCAGCATTTT. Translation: CATSEKPGQGINQPQHF.